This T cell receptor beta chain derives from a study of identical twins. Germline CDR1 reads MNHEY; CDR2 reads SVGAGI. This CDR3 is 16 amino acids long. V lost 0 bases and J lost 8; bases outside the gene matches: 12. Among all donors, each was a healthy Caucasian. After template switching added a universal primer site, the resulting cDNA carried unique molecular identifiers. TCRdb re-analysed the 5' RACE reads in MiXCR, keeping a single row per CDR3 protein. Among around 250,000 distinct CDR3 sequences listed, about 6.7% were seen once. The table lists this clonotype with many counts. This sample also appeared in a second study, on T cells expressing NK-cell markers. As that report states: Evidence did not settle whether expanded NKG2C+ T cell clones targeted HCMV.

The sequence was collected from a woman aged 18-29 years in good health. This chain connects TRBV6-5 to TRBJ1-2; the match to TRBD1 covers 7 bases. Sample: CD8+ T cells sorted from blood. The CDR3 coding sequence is TGTGCCAGCAGTTACTCGGGAGCAAGGGGGCGGGAGGGCTACACCTTC. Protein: CASSYSGARGREGYTF.